This T cell receptor (beta chain) is drawn from a study of vaccination and CD4 T cells after COVID-19. General study results and limits: SARS-CoV-2-reactive clonotype medians increased from around 21 to 38, not significantly.

This CDR3 region has 14 residues. Per the germline V gene, CDR1 is ENHRY and CDR2 is SYGVKD. The V and J ends lost 10 bases and 1 base respectively, with 17 bases between them. Researchers used the Oncomine TCR Beta short-read assay to sequence DNA from cultured CD4+ T cells. One entry per CDR3 protein results from TCRdb running MiXCR on the PCR reads. The sample lists around 12,000 distinct CDR3 sequences, over 45% occurring once. A word on this clonotype: Antigen unknown.

Documented treatment: approximately nine-day PBMC culture with coronavirus spike peptide pools or control peptides (ViraFEST assay). This clonotype was sampled from a human donor who had recovered from COVID-19. The sequencing sample was made of CD4+ T cells from blood, cultured in vitro. The chain carries TRBV10-3 and TRBJ2-7, with D tentatively TRBD2 (7 bases). CDR3 protein: CATGGQDRSYEQYF. The CDR3 DNA is TGTGCCACCGGGGGGCAAGACAGATCCTACGAGCAGTACTTC.